The sequence of this TCR beta chain was determined in a study of T cells in Graves' hyperthyroidism and ophthalmopathy. Each patient was aged 18 to 65 and had newly diagnosed hyperthyroidism of under 2 months' duration. Those patients with uncontrolled infection, other autoimmune disease, pregnancy or lactation were excluded. Researchers took RNA transcripts and amplified the TCR beta CDR3 regions from them. TCR CDR3 regions were first amplified by RT-PCR with HTBI primers. Via MiXCR, TCRdb re-called the multiplex PCR reads, giving one row per CDR3 protein. Among approximately 500,000 distinct CDR3 sequences listed, 35% to 55% were seen once. General study results and limits: Most expanded thyroid clonotypes above 0.001 also appeared in blood.

This CDR3 is 14 amino acids long. Germline V CDR1 and CDR2: SGHVS, FNYEAQ. The ends were cut back, 0 bases at V and 7 bases at J, with 13 bases in the middle. As concerns this clonotype: The antigen remains undetermined. This could be a read error, since a much larger clone is one nucleotide away.

The chain combines TRBV7-6 with TRBJ2-7; D perhaps matches TRBD1 (6 bases). This TCR was recovered from a woman aged 18-30 years with Graves' hyperthyroidism. Material: peripheral blood or thyroid tissue (not recorded which). CDR3 coding DNA: TGTGCCAGCAGCTTAGCATCCCAGGGGAATGAGCAGTACTTC. As protein: CASSLASQGNEQYF.